This entry features one T cell receptor beta chain sequence. Antigen specificity is unknown. This entry belongs to a study of T-cell memory formation after mild COVID-19. Broader study findings: Clones shrinking between day 15 and 85 showed a balanced CD4/CD8 split, and those that grew later tilted toward CD4+.

Per the germline V gene, CDR1 is LGHNA and CDR2 is YSLEER. The CDR3 runs 16 residues. Trimming cost V 1 base and J 2 bases; bases outside gene matches: 8. 5'RACE with constant-segment primers yielded barcoded, UMI-tagged TCR alpha and TCR beta cDNA libraries. TCRdb recomputed calls from the 5' RACE reads with MiXCR, one row per CDR3 protein. The table has about 320,000 distinct CDR3 sequences, 13% to 15% seen once; the top ten hold over 20%. The chain couples TRBV4-3 to TRBJ2-7; 7 bases line up with TRBD2. The receptor's source is a man aged 18 to 30 who had mild COVID-19 (a few samples of this study predate the infection). Cell type and time point are not known. The material sequenced was PBMCs or a T cell subset sorted from them (not recorded which). For the CDR3, the DNA is TGCGCCAGCAGCCAAGGTTTGCGGGAGTACCCCTACGAGCAGTACTTC. Protein: CASSQGLREYPYEQYF.